The text below deals with one TCR beta chain. What it recognizes is unknown. The data are from a study of post-analysis software for immune sequencing data. Overall study: Several disease courses (relapsing-remitting, secondary progressive and progressive-relapsing) of multiple sclerosis were included. Study observations and caveats: Relative to controls, patients with multiple sclerosis showed significantly lower normalized Chao1 diversity. F-measure co-clustering was strong for batch-matched samples.

Prepared libraries of TCR beta cDNA carried unique molecular identifiers. The T cell input of about 0.85 to 10 million gave approximately 460,000 cDNA molecules. TCRdb re-called the PCR reads through MiXCR, storing one row per CDR3 protein. The table lists about 770,000 distinct CDR3 sequences, under 60% of them singletons. The source of this sequence is a girl under 18 with multiple sclerosis. The specimen sequenced was blood.

In nucleotides, the CDR3 is TGCGCCAGCAGCCAAGATAAATATAATTCACCCCTCCACTTT. Its translation is CASSQDKYNSPLHF. The chain is built from TRBV4-3 and TRBJ1-6; D unresolved. The CDR3 consists of 14 residues. Per the germline V gene, CDR1 is LGHNA and CDR2 is YSLEER. V gave up 0 bases and J gave up 4 bases, with 4 bases separating them.